The 23 T cell receptor beta chains below come from one sample, sequenced in a study of Ad26.COV2.S vaccination and SARS-CoV-2 variants. Clones were sequenced by immunoSEQ multiplex PCR, and TCRdb holds only the in-frame ones, with some missing. The profile shows about 500,000 clones, 89% of them singletons. The treatment is: some 20 received Ad26.COV2.S at low or high dose, single or two shots; 5 received placebo; per-sample allocation not given. Day 63 after the first vaccine or placebo injection was the time point for sampling. Material: peripheral blood, obtained in a trial of Ad26.COV2.S vaccine versus placebo. These receptors were obtained from a person between 18 and 60 years old who received the Ad26.COV2.S COVID-19 vaccine or a placebo.

V is TRBV4-3 and J is TRBJ2-4; tentative D call: TRBD2 (5 bases). Per the germline V gene, CDR1 is LGHNA and CDR2 is YSLEER. This CDR3 is 18 amino acids long. The V and J ends lost 0 bases and 0 bases respectively, with 15 bases between them. CDR3 nucleotide sequence: TGCGCCAGCAGCCAAGATATCCCCCGGACTTTAGCCAAAAACATTCAGTACTTC. It is translated as CASSQDIPRTLAKNIQYF.

V and J are TRBV2 and TRBJ1-1, with 7 bases fitting TRBD1. V dropped 6 bases and J dropped 3; count of bases not matched to a gene: 7. There are 14 residues in the CDR3. Germline values: CDR1 SNHLY, CDR2 FYNNEI. The CDR3 spells CASSRGTAYTEAFF. The CDR3 DNA follows: TGTGCCAGCAGCCGCGGGACAGCCTACACTGAAGCTTTCTTT.

The chain joins TRBV18 to TRBJ1-1, with D possibly TRBD1 on 5 matching bases. V was shortened by 2 bases and J by 1 base, with 17 bases between the two germline ends. The CDR3 has 17 residues. CDR1 is KGHSH, CDR2 LQKENI, per germline. For the CDR3, the DNA is TGTGCCAGCTCACCAGGCACCGGGGCCCCGAGGAACACTGAAGCTTTCTTT. This gives the protein CASSPGTGAPRNTEAFF.

CDR3 coding DNA: TGTGCCAGCAGCTCAGGATTAGTCCCCTGGGGGAATGAGCAGTTCTTC. It codes for CASSSGLVPWGNEQFF. The rearrangement joins TRBV7-2 to TRBJ2-1, with D perhaps given as TRBD1 or TRBD2 (5 bases each). The CDR3 loop spans 16 amino acids. Trimming stripped 4 bases from V and 7 bases from J, with 20 bases between. The germline V gene encodes CDR1 SGHTA and CDR2 FQGNSA. The full variable domain, completed using reference TRBV7-2 and TRBJ2-1, is GAGVSQSPSNKVTEKGKDVELRCDPISGHTALYWYRQSLGQGLEFLIYFQGNSAPDKSGLPSDRFSAERTGGSVSTLTIQRTQQEDSAVYLCASSSGLVPWGNEQFFGPGTRLTVL.

This clone occurred once. V is TRBV28 and J is TRBJ1-2; D is undetermined. V was pared by 6 bases and J by 6 bases, with 11 bases between. Germline values: CDR1 MDHEN, CDR2 SYDVKM. The length of the CDR3 is 12 residues. CDR3 DNA: TGTGCCAGCAGCCCCGCCTGGCATGGCTACACCTTC. The encoded protein is CASSPAWHGYTF.

The chain recombines TRBV28 with TRBJ2-7, with 7 bases lining up with TRBD1. V shed 5 bases and J 3 bases; nucleotides not matched to a gene: 10. Per germline, CDR1 MDHEN and CDR2 SYDVKM. This CDR3 spans 15 amino acids. CDR3 in amino acids: CASSPRGSSFYEQYF. DNA of the CDR3: TGTGCCAGCAGTCCCAGGGGGTCCTCCTTCTACGAGCAGTACTTC.

V gene TRBV7-9 combines with J gene TRBJ2-7, with D possibly matching TRBD2 (5 bases). Trimming removed 6 bases at V and 7 bases at J, with 13 bases between. Germline CDR1 reads SEHNR; CDR2 reads FQNEAQ (reference sequence). This CDR3 spans 12 amino acids. The chain's CDR3 is CASSRTSGEQYF. CDR3 in DNA: TGTGCCAGCAGTCGAACCTCGGGGGAGCAGTACTTC.

The CDR3 nucleotides read TGTGCTAGTGTATCCGGAGGGTCGGATACGCAGTATTTT. This sequence encodes CASVSGGSDTQYF. J is TRBJ2-3 and V is TRBV12-5; maybe TRBD2 (6 bases). Trimming took off 7 bases at V and 6 bases at J, with 14 bases between the two ends. The CDR3 consists of 13 residues. CDR1 and CDR2 (germline): LGHNT, FRNRAP. Together with reference TRBV12-5 and TRBJ2-3, the CDR3 gives the full variable domain: DARVTQTPRHKVTEMGQEVTMRCQPILGHNTVFWYRQTMMQGLELLAYFRNRAPLDDSGMPKDRFSAEMPDATLATLKIQPSEPRDSAVYFCASVSGGSDTQYFGPGTRLTVL.

The chain employs TRBV6-5 and TRBJ2-1, with D maybe TRBD2 (6 bases). This CDR3 is 14 amino acids long. V lost 7 bases to trimming and J lost 4 bases, with 14 bases between them. CDR1 is MNHEY and CDR2 is SVGAGI in the germline V gene. The CDR3 bases are TGTGCCAGCACCCGCGGGGATGGGTACAATGAGCAGTTCTTC. It yields the protein CASTRGDGYNEQFF.

This chain links TRBV2 with TRBJ2-1; 11 bases agree with TRBD2. The germline V gene has CDR1 SNHLY and CDR2 FYNNEI. Trimming cost V 7 bases and J 8 bases; bases outside gene matches: 7. The CDR3 is made up of 14 amino acids. The CDR3 DNA follows: TGTGCCAGCACCCGGACTAGCGGGCCCTATGAGCAGTTCTTC. This sequence encodes CASTRTSGPYEQFF.

For the CDR3, the DNA is TGTGCCAGTGTCGGACAGGGGCATCAGCCCCAGCATTTT. Its protein is CASVGQGHQPQHF. The chain uses TRBV19 and TRBJ1-5, with 9 nucleotides matching TRBD1. CDR3 length equals 13 residues. Germline CDR1 LNHDA, CDR2 SQIVND (reference sequence). The ends lost 8 bases at V and 5 bases at J; junction bases unmatched: 4.

The rearrangement joins TRBV2 to TRBJ1-1; D remains ambiguous. The CDR3 runs 13 residues. With 7 bases removed from V and 4 bases from J, the gap between germline ends came to 13 bases. Looked up from germline, CDR1 is SNHLY and CDR2 is FYNNEI. Written as DNA, the CDR3 is TGTGCCAGCAAAGGCCAATTACCCACTGAAGCTTTCTTT. It yields the protein CASKGQLPTEAFF.

On this clone itself: The sample carries other DNA sequences with the same CDR3. CDR3 in amino acids: CASSLGNTEAFF. The CDR3 DNA reads as TGTGCCAGCTCACTTGGGAACACTGAAGCTTTCTTT. The chain has TRBV18 and TRBJ1-1; no reliable D call. The V gene's germline CDR1 is KGHSH and CDR2 LQKENI. This CDR3 comprises 12 residues. V dropped 4 bases and J dropped 1 base, with 4 bases sitting between them. Complete variable domain (other parts from reference TRBV18 and TRBJ1-1): NAGVMQNPRHLVRRRGQEARLRCSPMKGHSHVYWYRQLPEEGLKFMVYLQKENIIDESGMPKERFSAEFPKEGPSILRIQQVVRGDSAAYFCASSLGNTEAFFGQGTRLTVV.

The J gene is TRBJ1-4, the V gene TRBV28; 7 bases align to TRBD1. This CDR3 has 13 amino acids. Germline V gene lookup returns CDR1 MDHEN and CDR2 SYDVKM. J lost 8 bases, V lost 5 bases, and 5 bases had no gene match. CDR3 region: CASSTGVEEKLFF. CDR3 sequence (DNA): TGTGCCAGCAGTACAGGGGTGGAGGAAAAACTGTTTTTT.

The rearrangement uses TRBV5-5 and TRBJ1-1, with D possibly being TRBD1 (5 bases). Looked up from germline, CDR1 is SGHKS and CDR2 is YYEKEE (reference sequence). V gave up 4 bases and J gave up 2 bases, with 12 bases separating them. CDR3 length: 14 amino acids. The CDR3 sequence: CASSQDSLNTEAFF. The DNA of the CDR3 is TGTGCCAGCAGCCAAGACAGCCTAAACACTGAAGCTTTCTTT.

The chain recombines TRBV9 with TRBJ1-6; possibly TRBD1 for D (5 bases). In germline, CDR1 is SGDLS, CDR2 YYNGEE. V was cut by 0 bases and J by 0 bases, with 7 bases left in between. The CDR3 contains 16 residues. In nucleotides, the CDR3 is TGTGCCAGCAGCGTAGCTGACAGCTCCTATAATTCACCCCTCCACTTT. Amino acids: CASSVADSSYNSPLHF.

The V gene is TRBV10-3, the J gene TRBJ1-2; D possibly corresponds to TRBD1 (5 bases). The germline V gene encodes CDR1 ENHRY and CDR2 SYGVKD. Trimming shortened V by 3 bases and J by 8 bases, and 10 bases separated the two germline ends. The CDR3 totals 12 residues. In nucleotides, the CDR3 is TGTGCCATCAGTGAATCAGGGACGGGCTACACCTTC. It is translated as CAISESGTGYTF.

The chain employs TRBV6-2 or TRBV6-3 and TRBJ1-5, with D possibly TRBD1 on 5 matching bases. V lost 2 bases and J lost 6, with 14 bases in between. The V gene's germline CDR1 is MNHEY and CDR2 SVGEGT. The CDR3 length is 15 residues. The CDR3 loop reads CASSYRAGWGQPQHF. CDR3 nucleotide sequence: TGTGCCAGCAGTTACCGGGCAGGGTGGGGTCAGCCCCAGCATTTT.

This clone came up a few times. The chain has TRBV5-4 and TRBJ1-6, with TRBD1 identical over 9 bases. In germline, CDR1 is SGHNT, CDR2 YYREEE (reference sequence). The CDR3 covers 15 residues. J lost 8 bases, V lost 4 bases, and 7 bases had no gene match. The CDR3 DNA reads as TGTGCCAGCAGCCAGGGACAGGGTGGGTATTCACCCCTCCACTTT. The encoded protein is CASSQGQGGYSPLHF.

The V and J genes are TRBV18 and TRBJ2-7; no clear D gene. Germline CDR1 KGHSH, CDR2 LQKENI. The CDR3 covers 15 residues. V was trimmed by 6 bases and J by 4 bases, leaving 19 bases between them. The CDR3 DNA is TGTGCCAGCTCGCCGGCGGCAGGCGCCTCGTACGAGCAGTACTTC. This translates into CASSPAAGASYEQYF.

This chain joins TRBV18 and TRBJ2-3; 12 bases fit TRBD2. Germline V gene data show CDR1 as KGHSH and CDR2 as LQKENI. The CDR3 length is 19 residues. The V gene end was trimmed by 4 bases and the J gene end by 1 base; junction bases not matched to a gene: 12. The CDR3 DNA follows: TGTGCCAGCTCACGAACTAGCGGGACTAGCGGGCTTCGCACAGATACGCAGTATTTT. Translation gives CASSRTSGTSGLRTDTQYF.

The chain links TRBV15 to TRBJ2-1; 11 bases map to TRBD1. In germline, CDR1 is LNHNV, CDR2 YYDKDF (reference sequence). The J segment lost 6 bases and the V segment lost 6 bases, leaving 4 bases of the junction unmatched. The CDR3 is 14 residues long. The CDR3 is CATRGQGVTNEQFF. The CDR3 nucleotides are TGTGCCACCAGGGGACAGGGGGTTACCAATGAGCAGTTCTTC.

The rearrangement joins TRBV30 to TRBJ1-1, with 8 bases matching TRBD1. Germline V gives CDR1 GTSNPN, CDR2 SVGIG (reference sequence). CDR3 length equals 12 residues. V lost 4 bases and J lost 5; bases outside the gene matches: 3. This CDR3 is CAWNRGGTEAFF. The CDR3 DNA reads TGTGCCTGGAACAGGGGGGGGACTGAAGCTTTCTTT.